This TCR beta chain comes out of a study of cytomegalovirus exposure and HLA in healthy donors. The V end was cut by 4 bases, the J end by 7 bases, with 11 bases between. CDR3 size: 13 residues. CDR1 is LNHDA and CDR2 is SQIVND in the germline V gene (reference sequence). Vbeta (60) and Jbeta (13) primers were used in the PCR. The repertoire was sequenced with immunoSEQ multiplex PCR; TCRdb's copy has only in-frame clones and lacks some. The data contain about 52,000 clones, around 70% of them singletons. The material sequenced was PBMCs. The TCR was taken from a woman in her fifties or sixties in good health and CMV-seronegative. V gene TRBV19 combines with J gene TRBJ1-5, with D possibly TRBD1 on 6 matching bases. The CDR3 protein is CASSTGVRQPQHF. CDR3 DNA sequence: TGTGCCAGTAGTACAGGGGTAAGGCAGCCCCAGCATTTT.